The 29 T cell receptor beta chains reported below all come from one sample, sequenced in a study of T cell responses to AZD1222 COVID-19 vaccine. TCRdb's copy holds only in-frame clones and misses some; the assay was immunoSEQ multiplex PCR. The sample carries about 140,000 clones, roughly 90% recorded once. This sample comprised peripheral blood, obtained on day 0 of AZD1222 vaccination. The receptors originated from an adult in good health.

The chain couples TRBV5-1 to TRBJ1-2; 7 nucleotides match TRBD1. With 1 base clipped from V and 5 bases from J, the junction kept 8 bases outside the gene matches. Germline V gene sequence: CDR1 SGHRS, CDR2 YFSETQ. The length of the CDR3 is 15 residues. The CDR3 sequence is CASSLSPTGTYGYTF. CDR3 in DNA: TGCGCCAGCAGCTTGTCCCCGACAGGGACATATGGCTACACCTTC.

The DNA of the CDR3 is TGTGCCAGCAGCTTAAATGGCAGGAGCACAGATACGCAGTATTTT. Translated, it gives CASSLNGRSTDTQYF. This rearrangement joins TRBV7-9 to TRBJ2-3, with unresolved D. This CDR3 is built from 15 residues. Germline V gene lookup returns CDR1 SEHNR and CDR2 FQNEAQ (reference sequence). Trimming removed 2 bases at V and 0 bases at J, with 9 bases between. Supplemented by reference TRBV7-9 and TRBJ2-3, the full variable domain reads DTGVSQNPRHKITKRGQNVTFRCDPISEHNRLYWYRQTLGQGPEFLTYFQNEAQLEKSRLLSDRFSAERPKGSFSTLEIQRTEQGDSAMYLCASSLNGRSTDTQYFGPGTRLTVL.

V usage is TRBV11-2 and J usage is TRBJ1-5; D is undetermined. The CDR3 runs 15 residues. V lost 5 bases, J lost 0 bases, and 11 bases lay in between. Per germline, CDR1 SGHAT and CDR2 FQNNGV. CDR3 amino acids: CASSLSGDSNQPQHF. CDR3 in DNA: TGTGCCAGCAGCCTGAGCGGGGATAGCAATCAGCCCCAGCATTTT.

The V and J genes are TRBV6-5 and TRBJ2-7, with 9 positions matching TRBD2. After removal of 9 bases from V and 0 bases from J, the junction contained 3 bases not matched to a gene. This CDR3 comprises 13 residues. The germline V gene has CDR1 MNHEY and CDR2 SVGAGI. This CDR3 reads CARAGGRSYEQYF. CDR3 nucleotide sequence: TGTGCCAGAGCGGGAGGCCGCTCCTACGAGCAGTACTTC.

Here the CDR3 reads CASSPLAGGRREQFF. The CDR3 DNA sequence: TGTGCCAGCTCACCACTAGCGGGGGGCCGGAGAGAGCAGTTCTTC. The rearrangement uses TRBV18 and TRBJ2-1; 10 bases map to TRBD2. V shed 1 base and J 10 bases; nucleotides not matched to a gene: 7. In germline, CDR1 is KGHSH, CDR2 LQKENI. The CDR3 covers 15 residues. Using reference TRBV18 and TRBJ2-1 for the parts outside the CDR3, the full variable domain is NAGVMQNPRHLVRRRGQEARLRCSPMKGHSHVYWYRQLPEEGLKFMVYLQKENIIDESGMPKERFSAEFPKEGPSILRIQQVVRGDSAAYFCASSPLAGGRREQFFGPGTRLTVL.

V and J are TRBV7-6 and TRBJ2-7; D might be TRBD2 (6 bases). This CDR3 region has 15 residues. Trimming shortened V by 3 bases and J by 3 bases, and 15 bases separated the two germline ends. Germline V gene sequence: CDR1 SGHVS, CDR2 FNYEAQ. This CDR3 is CASSLGREVVYEQYF. The CDR3 bases are TGTGCCAGCAGCTTGGGCAGGGAGGTTGTCTACGAGCAGTACTTC.

This CDR3 reads CARRKTGLPSNTEAFF. The CDR3 region has the DNA TGTGCCCGAAGAAAGACAGGTCTCCCTTCGAACACTGAAGCTTTCTTT. The chain is built from TRBV30 and TRBJ1-1; maybe TRBD1 (6 bases). The CDR3 runs to 16 residues. Germline V gives CDR1 GTSNPN, CDR2 SVGIG (reference sequence). V was trimmed by 8 bases and J by 1 base, leaving 23 bases between them.

V gene TRBV29-1 combines with J gene TRBJ2-7; the match to TRBD1 covers 9 bases. Germline values: CDR1 SQVTM, CDR2 ANQGSEA. The CDR3 totals 14 residues. The junction had 10 bases not matched to a gene; V was cut back by 6 bases and J by 4 bases. CDR3 amino acids: CSVVAGTGNYEQYF. CDR3 sequence (DNA): TGCAGCGTCGTCGCCGGGACAGGGAATTACGAGCAGTACTTC.

The V call is TRBV19, the J call TRBJ1-2, with TRBD1 matching 9 bases. The CDR3 is 15 residues long. CDR1 is LNHDA and CDR2 is SQIVND in the germline V gene (reference sequence). V lost 9 bases and J lost 4; bases outside the gene matches: 12. The CDR3: CASKIGDRASYGYTF. The CDR3 DNA reads TGTGCCAGCAAGATTGGGGACAGGGCATCCTATGGCTACACCTTC.

The V call is TRBV24-1, the J call TRBJ2-3; TRBD1 or TRBD2 may be the D gene (5 bases each). Trimming removed 1 base from V and 2 bases from J, with 12 bases in between. This CDR3 region has 16 residues. CDR1 is KGHDR, CDR2 SFDVKD, per germline. The CDR3 region is CATSDFSRDHTDTQYF. CDR3 in DNA: TGTGCCACCAGTGATTTTTCCAGGGACCACACAGATACGCAGTATTTT.

The chain couples TRBV5-8 to TRBJ2-7; TRBD2 is a possible D gene (6 bases). Between the trimmed V and J ends, which lost 6 bases and 3 bases, there was a span of 13 bases. The germline V gene has CDR1 SGHTS and CDR2 YDEGEE. The CDR3 runs 13 residues. The chain's CDR3 is CASTVGGGYEQYF. For the CDR3, the DNA is TGTGCCAGCACGGTTGGGGGAGGCTACGAGCAGTACTTC.

The rearrangement joins TRBV6-2 or TRBV6-3 to TRBJ2-5; the D is unclear. Germline-derived CDR1 and CDR2 are MNHEY and SVGEGT. This CDR3 is 12 amino acids long. V lost 5 bases to trimming and J lost 7 bases, with 11 bases between them. DNA for the CDR3: TGTGCCAGCAGTCACCGTTTGAGGACCCAGTACTTC. This codes for CASSHRLRTQYF.

The gene calls are TRBV5-4 and TRBJ2-1, with TRBD2 identical over 9 bases. Looked up from germline, CDR1 is SGHNT and CDR2 is YYREEE (reference sequence). Unmatched junction bases numbered 2, after V lost 4 bases and J lost 0 bases. This CDR3 contains 15 residues. The CDR3 loop is CASSGSGSSYNEQFF. The CDR3 bases are TGTGCCAGCAGCGGTAGCGGGAGCTCCTACAATGAGCAGTTCTTC.

The chain joins TRBV5-1 to TRBJ1-1, with D possibly TRBD1 on 6 matching bases. The V end lost 7 bases, the J end lost 1 base, and 17 bases lay between the germline ends. CDR1 is SGHRS, CDR2 YFSETQ, per germline. This CDR3 comprises 15 residues. The CDR3 DNA sequence: TGCGCCAGCTACCTTGGACAGAGAAAGAACACTGAAGCTTTCTTT. Translation gives CASYLGQRKNTEAFF.

V is TRBV19 and J is TRBJ1-5; D not certain. The CDR3 contains 15 residues. V gave up 2 bases and J gave up 4 bases, with 12 bases separating them. Germline V CDR1 and CDR2: LNHDA, SQIVND (reference sequence). The CDR3 is CASSIRSNGNQPQHF. The DNA of the CDR3 is TGTGCCAGTAGTATAAGGTCGAACGGGAATCAGCCCCAGCATTTT.

The rearrangement links TRBV3-1 (or the pseudogene TRBV3-2) to TRBJ2-7, with 12 nucleotides matching TRBD2. The V segment lost 4 bases and the J segment 7 bases; nucleotides outside the gene matches: 8. CDR3 length: 15 amino acids. Germline assignment: CDR1 LGHDT and CDR2 YNNKEL (reference sequence). CDR3 sequence reads: CASSPMGTSGFEQYF. The CDR3, as DNA: TGTGCCAGCAGCCCGATGGGGACTAGCGGGTTTGAGCAGTACTTC.

The chain recombines TRBV19 with TRBJ1-2, with TRBD1 identical over 9 bases. CDR3 length: 13 amino acids. The germline CDR1 and CDR2 sequences are LNHDA and SQIVND (reference sequence). With 8 bases clipped from V and 6 bases from J, the junction kept 7 bases outside the gene matches. CDR3 bases: TGTGCCAGTTCCGCCGGGACAGGGCATGGCTACACCTTC. Amino acids: CASSAGTGHGYTF.

V and J are TRBV29-1 and TRBJ1-2; TRBD1 aligns across 9 bases. Per germline, CDR1 SQVTM and CDR2 ANQGSEA. The V segment lost 0 bases and the J segment 4 bases; nucleotides outside the gene matches: 6. The length of the CDR3 is 15 residues. This CDR3 reads CSVEDSPGQGYGYTF. As DNA, the CDR3 is TGCAGCGTTGAAGATTCCCCGGGACAGGGCTATGGCTACACCTTC.

This chain links TRBV9 with TRBJ1-5, with TRBD1 as a possible D gene (5 bases). The germline V gene has CDR1 SGDLS and CDR2 YYNGEE. The CDR3 is 15 amino acids. V gave up 4 bases and J gave up 3 bases, with 14 bases separating them. Written as DNA, the CDR3 is TGTGCCAGCAGCAAGGGGACGGCCAACAATCAGCCCCAGCATTTT. This codes for CASSKGTANNQPQHF. The full variable domain, its missing parts supplied by reference TRBV9 and TRBJ1-5, is DSGVTQTPKHLITATGQRVTLRCSPRSGDLSVYWYQQSLDQGLQFLIQYYNGEERAKGNILERFSAQQFPDLHSELNLSSLELGDSALYFCASSKGTANNQPQHFGDGTRLSIL.

The CDR3 protein is CASSRSRESNTEAFF. CDR3 nucleotides: TGTGCCAGCTCCCGGTCGAGGGAAAGTAACACTGAAGCTTTCTTT. The J gene is TRBJ1-1, the V gene TRBV18; D remains ambiguous. The germline CDR1 and CDR2 sequences are KGHSH and LQKENI. CDR3 length: 15 amino acids. Between the trimmed V and J ends, which lost 6 bases and 2 bases, there was a span of 16 bases.

The gene calls are TRBV19 and TRBJ1-1; TRBD1 matches 8 bases. This CDR3 region has 17 residues. Trimming at V came to 5 bases and at J to 0 bases, leaving 11 bases not matched to a gene. CDR1 is LNHDA, CDR2 SQIVND, per germline (reference sequence). CDR3 in amino acids: CASSPFGQGDLNTEAFF. DNA for the CDR3: TGTGCCAGTAGTCCTTTCGGACAGGGAGACCTGAACACTGAAGCTTTCTTT. The full variable domain, in which reference TRBV19 and TRBJ1-1 provide the parts outside the CDR3, is DGGITQSPKYLFRKEGQNVTLSCEQNLNHDAMYWYRQDPGQGLRLIYYSQIVNDFQKGDIAEGYSVSREKKESFPLTVTSAQKNPTAFYLCASSPFGQGDLNTEAFFGQGTRLTVV.

The chain links TRBV5-1 to TRBJ2-7; 11 nucleotides agree with TRBD2. Germline CDR1 reads SGHRS; CDR2 reads YFSETQ. The CDR3 length is 15 residues. With V trimmed by 4 bases and J by 0 bases, 3 bases remained unmatched. The CDR3, as DNA: TGCGCCAGCAGCCCGGGACTAGCGGCCTCCTACGAGCAGTACTTC. Encoded protein: CASSPGLAASYEQYF.

This clone was seen more than once but under ten times. V is TRBV5-6 and J is TRBJ1-5, with no clear D. Trimming took off 0 bases at V and 10 bases at J, with 14 bases between the two ends. Germline assignment: CDR1 SGHDT and CDR2 YYEEEE. The CDR3 covers 14 residues. CDR3 protein: CASSLGSSGLPQHF. DNA of the CDR3: TGTGCCAGCAGCTTGGGCAGTAGCGGATTACCCCAGCATTTT.

V is TRBV6-5 and J is TRBJ1-3; D unclear. With 5 bases removed from V and 2 bases from J, the gap between germline ends came to 13 bases. CDR1 and CDR2 (germline): MNHEY, SVGAGI. CDR3 size: 15 residues. The CDR3 DNA reads TGTGCCAGCAGTCCAGTGGAGACAACTGGAAACACCATATATTTT. Translation gives CASSPVETTGNTIYF.

This chain links TRBV4-1 with TRBJ1-2; D is uncertain. The V and J ends lost 2 bases and 4 bases respectively, with 14 bases between them. This CDR3 has 15 residues. The germline V gene encodes CDR1 MGHRA and CDR2 YSYEKL. The CDR3 DNA is TGCGCCAGCAGCCAAACGGCCCCGGCACGCTATGGCTACACCTTC. It is translated as CASSQTAPARYGYTF.

The J gene is TRBJ2-1, the V gene TRBV9; D is uncertain. CDR3 length equals 11 residues. Between the trimmed V and J ends, which lost 0 bases and 9 bases, there was a span of 4 bases. Germline CDR1 is SGDLS and CDR2 is YYNGEE. In DNA, the CDR3 is TGTGCCAGCAGCGTAGGGGGTGAGCAGTTCTTC. This gives the protein CASSVGGEQFF.

This sequence joins TRBV5-4 and TRBJ2-7; 11 bases are shared with TRBD1. CDR3 length: 15 amino acids. Germline lookup yields CDR1 SGHNT and CDR2 YYREEE (reference sequence). V lost 1 base, J lost 3 bases, and 3 bases stayed unmatched. In nucleotides, the CDR3 is TGTGCCAGCAGCTTGTGGGGACAGGGGGACTACGAGCAGTACTTC. Translation: CASSLWGQGDYEQYF.

This chain joins TRBV5-1 and TRBJ2-1, with 9 bases that match TRBD2. Trimming took 0 bases from V and 7 from J; bases not matched to a gene: 11. The CDR3 is 17 amino acids. Germline V lookup: CDR1 SGHRS, CDR2 YFSETQ. The DNA for the CDR3 is TGCGCCAGCAGCTTGGTCGCGGGAGGGGGTGCTGGAAATGAGCAGTTCTTC. Translating gives CASSLVAGGGAGNEQFF.

The sample holds one count of this clone. This chain uses TRBV5-1 with TRBJ2-7, with D perhaps matching TRBD2 (5 bases). This CDR3 has 15 amino acids. The germline V and J ends were trimmed by 1 base and 0 bases, with 11 bases remaining between them. Germline V gene sequence: CDR1 SGHRS, CDR2 YFSETQ. This chain's CDR3 is CASSLSGTTSYEQYF. The CDR3 DNA is TGCGCCAGCAGCTTGAGCGGCACCACCTCCTACGAGCAGTACTTC.